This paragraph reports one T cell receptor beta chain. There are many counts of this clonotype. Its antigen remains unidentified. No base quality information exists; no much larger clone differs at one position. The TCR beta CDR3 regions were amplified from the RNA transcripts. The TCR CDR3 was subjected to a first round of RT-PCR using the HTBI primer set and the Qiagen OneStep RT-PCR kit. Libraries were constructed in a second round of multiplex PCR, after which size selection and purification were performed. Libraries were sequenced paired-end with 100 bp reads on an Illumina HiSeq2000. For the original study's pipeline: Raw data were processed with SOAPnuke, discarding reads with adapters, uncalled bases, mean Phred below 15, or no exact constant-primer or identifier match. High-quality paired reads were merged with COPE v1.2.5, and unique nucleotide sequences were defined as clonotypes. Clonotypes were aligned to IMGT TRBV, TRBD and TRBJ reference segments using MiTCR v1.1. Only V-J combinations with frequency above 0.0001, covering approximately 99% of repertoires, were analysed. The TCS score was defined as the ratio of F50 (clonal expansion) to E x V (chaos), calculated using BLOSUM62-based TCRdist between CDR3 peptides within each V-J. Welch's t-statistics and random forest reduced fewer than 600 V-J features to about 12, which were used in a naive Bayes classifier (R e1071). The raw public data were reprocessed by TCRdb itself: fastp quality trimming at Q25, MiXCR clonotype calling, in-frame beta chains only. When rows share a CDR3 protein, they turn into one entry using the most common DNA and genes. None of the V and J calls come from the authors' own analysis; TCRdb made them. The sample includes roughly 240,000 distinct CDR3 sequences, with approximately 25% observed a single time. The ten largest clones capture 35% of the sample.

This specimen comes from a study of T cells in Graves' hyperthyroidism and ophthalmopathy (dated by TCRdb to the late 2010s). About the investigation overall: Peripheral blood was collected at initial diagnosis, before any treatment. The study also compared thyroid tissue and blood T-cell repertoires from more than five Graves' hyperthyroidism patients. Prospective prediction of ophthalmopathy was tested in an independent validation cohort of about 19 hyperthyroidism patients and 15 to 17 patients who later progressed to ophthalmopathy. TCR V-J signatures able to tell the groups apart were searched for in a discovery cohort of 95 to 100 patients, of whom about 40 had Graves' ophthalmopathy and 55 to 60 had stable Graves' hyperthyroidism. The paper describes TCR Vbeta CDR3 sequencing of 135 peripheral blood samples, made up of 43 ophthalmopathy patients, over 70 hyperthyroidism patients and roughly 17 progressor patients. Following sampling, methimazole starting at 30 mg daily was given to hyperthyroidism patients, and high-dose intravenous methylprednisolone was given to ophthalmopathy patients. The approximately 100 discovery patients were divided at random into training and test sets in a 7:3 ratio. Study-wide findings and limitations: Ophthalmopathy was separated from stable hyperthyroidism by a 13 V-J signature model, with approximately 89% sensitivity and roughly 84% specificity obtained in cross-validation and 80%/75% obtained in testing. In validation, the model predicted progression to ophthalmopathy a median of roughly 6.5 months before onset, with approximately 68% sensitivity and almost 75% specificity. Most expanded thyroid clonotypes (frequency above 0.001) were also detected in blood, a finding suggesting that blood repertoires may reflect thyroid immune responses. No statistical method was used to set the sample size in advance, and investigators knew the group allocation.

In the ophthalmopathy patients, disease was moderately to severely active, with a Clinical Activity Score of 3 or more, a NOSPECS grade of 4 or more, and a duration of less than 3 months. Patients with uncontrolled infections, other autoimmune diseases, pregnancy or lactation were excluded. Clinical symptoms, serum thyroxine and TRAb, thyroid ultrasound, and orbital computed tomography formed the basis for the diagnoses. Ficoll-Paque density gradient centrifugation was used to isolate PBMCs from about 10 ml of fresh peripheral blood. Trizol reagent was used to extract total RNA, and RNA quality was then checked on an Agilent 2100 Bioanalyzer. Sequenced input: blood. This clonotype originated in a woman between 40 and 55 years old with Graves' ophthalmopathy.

The DNA sequence reads TGTGCCAGCAGCCCATCTAGTGGTGGAAACACCATATATTTT. This gives the protein CASSPSSGGNTIYF. The V and J genes are TRBV3-1 and TRBJ1-3; no D segment can be confidently identified. Sequences LGHDT (CDR1) and YNNKEL (CDR2) are obtained from the germline V gene (reference sequence). Including cysteine and phenylalanine, the CDR3 has 14 amino acids. The retained sequence is limited to the CDR3, 42 bases, with the frame set at the first base. Trimming costs V 4 bases and J 3 bases, and their ends lie 10 bases apart. Extended through the reference TRBV3-1 and TRBJ1-3 proteins, this CDR3 yields the full variable domain: DTAVSQTPKYLVTQMGNDKSIKCEQNLGHDTMYWYKQDSKKFLKIMFSYNNKELIINETVPNRFSPKSPDKAHLNLHINSLELGDSAVYFCASSPSSGGNTIYFGEGSWLTVV.